The clone carrying this T cell receptor (beta chain) was counted a single time. Method: immunoSEQ multiplex PCR; TCRdb's copy keeps in-frame clones and lacks some. The sample has 150,000 or so clones, over 85% seen once. V dropped 6 bases and J dropped 3 bases, with 15 bases sitting between them. CDR3 size: 14 residues. Germline-derived CDR1 and CDR2 are MNHNY and SVGAGI (reference sequence). The data were obtained in a study of control samples from healthy donors and cancer patients. The chain links TRBV6-6 to TRBJ2-7; no firm D call. Input material: blood. The clonotype was recovered from a young man in good health. CDR3 sequence reads: CASSPDTMLYEQYF. CDR3 DNA: TGTGCCAGCAGCCCAGACACGATGCTCTACGAGCAGTACTTC.